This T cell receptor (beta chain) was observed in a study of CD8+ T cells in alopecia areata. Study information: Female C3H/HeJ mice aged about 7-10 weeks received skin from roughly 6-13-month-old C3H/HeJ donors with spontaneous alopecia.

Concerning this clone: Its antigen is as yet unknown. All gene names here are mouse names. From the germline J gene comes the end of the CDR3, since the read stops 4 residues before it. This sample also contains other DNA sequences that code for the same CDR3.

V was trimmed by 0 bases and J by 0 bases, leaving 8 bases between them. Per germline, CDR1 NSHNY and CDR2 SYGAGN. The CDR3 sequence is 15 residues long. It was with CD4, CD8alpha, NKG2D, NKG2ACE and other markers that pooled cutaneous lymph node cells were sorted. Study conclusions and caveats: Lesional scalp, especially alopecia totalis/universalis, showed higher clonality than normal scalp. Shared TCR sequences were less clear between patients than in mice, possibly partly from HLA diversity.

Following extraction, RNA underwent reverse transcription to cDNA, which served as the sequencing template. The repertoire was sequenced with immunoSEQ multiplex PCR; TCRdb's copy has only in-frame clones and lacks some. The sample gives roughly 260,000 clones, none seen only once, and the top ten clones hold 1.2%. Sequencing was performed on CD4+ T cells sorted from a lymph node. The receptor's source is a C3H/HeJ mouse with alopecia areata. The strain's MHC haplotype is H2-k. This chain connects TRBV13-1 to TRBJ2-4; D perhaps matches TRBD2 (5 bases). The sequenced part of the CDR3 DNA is TGTGCCAGCAGTGATGCTGGGTCTAGTCAAAAC. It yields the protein CASSDAGSSQN. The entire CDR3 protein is CASSDAGSSQNTLYF.